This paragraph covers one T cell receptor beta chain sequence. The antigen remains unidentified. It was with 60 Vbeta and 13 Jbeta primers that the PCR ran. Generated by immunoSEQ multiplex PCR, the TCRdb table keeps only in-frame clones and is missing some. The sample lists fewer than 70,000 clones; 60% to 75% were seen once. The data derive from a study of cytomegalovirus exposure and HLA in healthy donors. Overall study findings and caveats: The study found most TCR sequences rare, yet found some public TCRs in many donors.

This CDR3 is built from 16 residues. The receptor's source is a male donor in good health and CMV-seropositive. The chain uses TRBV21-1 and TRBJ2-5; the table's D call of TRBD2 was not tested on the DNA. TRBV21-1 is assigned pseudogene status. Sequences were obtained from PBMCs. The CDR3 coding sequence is TGTGCCAGCAGCAAACTCCTAGCGGGGGGCCTAGAGACCCAGTACTTC. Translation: CASSKLLAGGLETQYF.